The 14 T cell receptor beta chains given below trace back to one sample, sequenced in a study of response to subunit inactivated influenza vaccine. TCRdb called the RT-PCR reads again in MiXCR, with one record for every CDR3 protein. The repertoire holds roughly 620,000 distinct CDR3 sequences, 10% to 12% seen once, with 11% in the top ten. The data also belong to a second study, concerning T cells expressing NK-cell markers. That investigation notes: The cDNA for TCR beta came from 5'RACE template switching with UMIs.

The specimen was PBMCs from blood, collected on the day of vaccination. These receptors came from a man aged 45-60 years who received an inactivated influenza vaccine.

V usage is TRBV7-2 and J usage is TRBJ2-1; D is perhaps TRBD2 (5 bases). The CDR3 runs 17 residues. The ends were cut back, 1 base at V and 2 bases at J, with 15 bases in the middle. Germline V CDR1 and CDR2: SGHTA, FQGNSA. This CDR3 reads CASSLGGGYYPYNEQFF. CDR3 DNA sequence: TGTGCCAGCAGCTTAGGTGGCGGGTACTACCCCTACAATGAGCAGTTCTTC.

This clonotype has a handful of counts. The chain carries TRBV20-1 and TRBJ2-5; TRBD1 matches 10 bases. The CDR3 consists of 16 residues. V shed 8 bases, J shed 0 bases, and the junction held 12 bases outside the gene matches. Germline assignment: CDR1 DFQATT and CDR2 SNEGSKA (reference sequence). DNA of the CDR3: TGCAGTCGCTGGGAAAGGACAGGGGGTTACCAAGAGACCCAGTACTTC. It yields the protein CSRWERTGGYQETQYF.

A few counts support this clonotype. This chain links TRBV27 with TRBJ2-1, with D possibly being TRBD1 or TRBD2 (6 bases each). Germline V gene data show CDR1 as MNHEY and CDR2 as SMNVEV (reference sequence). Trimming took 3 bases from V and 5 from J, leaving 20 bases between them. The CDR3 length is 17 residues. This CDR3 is CASSFFLGGRGNNEQFF. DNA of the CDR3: TGTGCCAGCAGTTTCTTCCTAGGGGGGAGAGGGAACAATGAGCAGTTCTTC.

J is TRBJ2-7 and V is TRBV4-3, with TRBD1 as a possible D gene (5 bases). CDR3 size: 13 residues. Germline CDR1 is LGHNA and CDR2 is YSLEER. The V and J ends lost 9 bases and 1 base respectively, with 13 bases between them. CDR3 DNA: TGCGCCAGAAAAGGGCAGGGATCCTACGAGCAGTACTTC. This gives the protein CARKGQGSYEQYF.

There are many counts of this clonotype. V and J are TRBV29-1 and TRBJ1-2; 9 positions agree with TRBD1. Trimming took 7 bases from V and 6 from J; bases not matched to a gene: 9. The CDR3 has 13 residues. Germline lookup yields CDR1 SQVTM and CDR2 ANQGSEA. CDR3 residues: CSASTGTGHGYTF. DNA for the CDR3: TGCAGCGCCAGCACCGGGACAGGGCATGGCTACACCTTC.

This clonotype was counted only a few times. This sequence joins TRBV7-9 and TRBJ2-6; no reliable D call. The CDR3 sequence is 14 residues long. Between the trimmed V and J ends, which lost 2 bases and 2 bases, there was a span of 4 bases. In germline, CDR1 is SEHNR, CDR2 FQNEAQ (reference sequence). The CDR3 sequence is CASSLYPGANVLTF. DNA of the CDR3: TGTGCCAGCAGCTTATACCCTGGGGCCAACGTCCTGACTTTC.

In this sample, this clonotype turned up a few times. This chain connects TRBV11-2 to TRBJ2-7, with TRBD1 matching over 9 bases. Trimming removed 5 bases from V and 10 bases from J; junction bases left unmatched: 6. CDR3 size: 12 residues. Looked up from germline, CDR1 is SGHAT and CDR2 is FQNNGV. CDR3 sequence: CASSTGTGHQYF. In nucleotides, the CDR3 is TGTGCCAGCAGCACTGGGACAGGGCACCAGTACTTC.

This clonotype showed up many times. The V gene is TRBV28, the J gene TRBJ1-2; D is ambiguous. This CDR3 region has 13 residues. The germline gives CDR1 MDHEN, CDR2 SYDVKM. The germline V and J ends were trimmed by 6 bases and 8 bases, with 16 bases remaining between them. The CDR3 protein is CASRTEPVRGYTF. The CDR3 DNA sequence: TGTGCCAGCAGGACGGAGCCCGTGAGGGGCTACACCTTC.

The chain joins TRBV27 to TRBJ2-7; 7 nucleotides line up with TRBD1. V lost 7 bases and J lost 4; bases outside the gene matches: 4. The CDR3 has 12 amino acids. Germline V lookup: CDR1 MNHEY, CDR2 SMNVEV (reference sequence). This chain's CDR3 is CASKTGPYEQYF. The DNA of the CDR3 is TGTGCCAGCAAGACAGGGCCGTACGAGCAGTACTTC.

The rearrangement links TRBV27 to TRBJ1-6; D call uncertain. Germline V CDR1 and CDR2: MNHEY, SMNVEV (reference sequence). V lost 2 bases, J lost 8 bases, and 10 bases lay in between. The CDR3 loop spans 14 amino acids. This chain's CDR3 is CASSLNQVDSPLHF. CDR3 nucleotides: TGTGCCAGCAGTTTAAACCAGGTAGATTCACCCCTCCACTTT.

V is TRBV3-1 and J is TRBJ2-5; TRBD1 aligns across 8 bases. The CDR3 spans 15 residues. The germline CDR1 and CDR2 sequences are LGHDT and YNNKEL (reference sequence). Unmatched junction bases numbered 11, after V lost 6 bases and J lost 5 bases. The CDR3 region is CASSDLRGQTETQYF. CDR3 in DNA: TGTGCCAGCAGTGACCTCAGGGGGCAGACGGAGACCCAGTACTTC.

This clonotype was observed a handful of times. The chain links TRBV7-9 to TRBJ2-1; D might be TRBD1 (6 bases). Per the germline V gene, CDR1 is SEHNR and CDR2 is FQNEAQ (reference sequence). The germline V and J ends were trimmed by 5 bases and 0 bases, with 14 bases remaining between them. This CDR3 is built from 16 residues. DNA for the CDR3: TGTGCCAGCAGCCCGCGAACAGGGATCTCCTACAATGAGCAGTTCTTC. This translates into CASSPRTGISYNEQFF.

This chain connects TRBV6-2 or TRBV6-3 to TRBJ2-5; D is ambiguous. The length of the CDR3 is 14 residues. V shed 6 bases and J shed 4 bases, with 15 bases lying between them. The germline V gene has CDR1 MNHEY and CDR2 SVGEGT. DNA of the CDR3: TGTGCCAGCAGAGAACACCCTGGGGTAGAGACCCAGTACTTC. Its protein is CASREHPGVETQYF.

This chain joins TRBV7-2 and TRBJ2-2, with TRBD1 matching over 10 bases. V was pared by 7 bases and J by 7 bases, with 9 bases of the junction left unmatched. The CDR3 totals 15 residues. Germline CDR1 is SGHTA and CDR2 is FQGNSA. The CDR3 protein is CASIPDRGFVGELFF. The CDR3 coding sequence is TGTGCCAGCATACCGGACAGGGGGTTTGTCGGGGAGCTGTTTTTT.